The T cell receptor (beta chain) under discussion was sequenced for a study of siplizumab effects on memory and regulatory T cells. Study-wide results and limits: Major contributors to the alloresponse seemed to be naive T cells, which also appeared more diverse than memory cells.

Concerning this clone itself: Its antigen remains unknown.

Clones were sequenced by immunoSEQ multiplex PCR, and TCRdb holds only the in-frame ones, with some missing. The data contain around 100,000 clones, more than 85% of them singletons. Between the trimmed V and J ends, which lost 8 bases and 5 bases, there was a span of 13 bases. Germline lookup yields CDR1 ENHRY and CDR2 SYGVKD. This CDR3 contains 13 residues. Specimen: CD4+ T cells sorted from blood. This clonotype was obtained from a human donor in good health. Some clones in this sample may be carry-over from other donors' samples. V gene TRBV10-3 combines with J gene TRBJ2-1; D is ambiguous. CDR3 amino acids: CAIGTSVNNEQFF. The CDR3 region has the DNA TGTGCCATCGGAACTTCGGTGAACAATGAGCAGTTCTTC.